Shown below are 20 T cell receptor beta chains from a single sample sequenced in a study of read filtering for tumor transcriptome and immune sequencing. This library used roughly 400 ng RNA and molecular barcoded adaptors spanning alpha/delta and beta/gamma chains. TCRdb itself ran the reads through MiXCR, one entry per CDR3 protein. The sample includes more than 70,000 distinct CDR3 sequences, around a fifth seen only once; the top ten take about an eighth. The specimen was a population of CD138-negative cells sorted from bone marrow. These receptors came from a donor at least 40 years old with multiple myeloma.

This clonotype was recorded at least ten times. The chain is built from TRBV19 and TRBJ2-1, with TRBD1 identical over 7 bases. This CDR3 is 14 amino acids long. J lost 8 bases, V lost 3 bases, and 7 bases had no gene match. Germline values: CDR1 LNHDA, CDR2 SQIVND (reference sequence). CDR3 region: CASSIQLQGHEQFF. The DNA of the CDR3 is TGTGCCAGTAGTATTCAACTACAGGGGCATGAGCAGTTCTTC.

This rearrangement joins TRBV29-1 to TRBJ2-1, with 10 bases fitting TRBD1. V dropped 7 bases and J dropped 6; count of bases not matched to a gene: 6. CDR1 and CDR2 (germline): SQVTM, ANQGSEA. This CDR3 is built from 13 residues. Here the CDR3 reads CSAGTGVPNEQFF. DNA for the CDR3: TGCAGCGCCGGGACAGGGGTACCCAATGAGCAGTTCTTC.

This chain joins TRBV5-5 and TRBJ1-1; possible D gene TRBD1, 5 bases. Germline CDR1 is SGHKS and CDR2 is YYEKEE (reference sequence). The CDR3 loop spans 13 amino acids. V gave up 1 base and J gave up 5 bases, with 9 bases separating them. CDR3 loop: CASSLMGETEAFF. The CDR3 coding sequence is TGTGCCAGCAGCTTGATGGGGGAAACTGAAGCTTTCTTT. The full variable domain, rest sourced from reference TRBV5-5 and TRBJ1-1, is DAGVTQSPTHLIKTRGQQVTLRCSPISGHKSVSWYQQVLGQGPQFIFQYYEKEERGRGNFPDRFSARQFPNYSSELNVNALLLGDSALYLCASSLMGETEAFFGQGTRLTVV.

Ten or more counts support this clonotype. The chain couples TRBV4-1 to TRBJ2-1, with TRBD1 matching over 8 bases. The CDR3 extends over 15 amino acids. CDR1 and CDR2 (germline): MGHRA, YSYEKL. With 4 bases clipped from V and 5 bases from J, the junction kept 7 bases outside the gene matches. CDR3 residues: CASSPADRDHNEQFF. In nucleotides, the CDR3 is TGCGCCAGCAGCCCCGCGGACAGGGACCACAATGAGCAGTTCTTC.

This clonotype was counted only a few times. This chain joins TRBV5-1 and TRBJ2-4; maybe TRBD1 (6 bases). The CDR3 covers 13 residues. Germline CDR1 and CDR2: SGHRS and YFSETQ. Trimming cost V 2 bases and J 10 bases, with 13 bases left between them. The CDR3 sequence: CASSLGQPEIQYF. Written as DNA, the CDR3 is TGCGCCAGCAGCTTAGGACAGCCGGAGATTCAGTACTTC. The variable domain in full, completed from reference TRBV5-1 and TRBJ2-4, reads KAGVTQTPRYLIKTRGQQVTLSCSPISGHRSVSWYQQTPGQGLQFLFEYFSETQRNKGNFPGRFSGRQFSNSRSEMNVSTLELGDSALYLCASSLGQPEIQYFGAGTRLSVL.

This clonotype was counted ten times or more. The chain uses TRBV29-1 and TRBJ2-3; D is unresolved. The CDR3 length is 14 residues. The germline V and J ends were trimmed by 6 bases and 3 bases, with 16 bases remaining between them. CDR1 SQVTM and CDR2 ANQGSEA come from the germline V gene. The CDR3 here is CSVVHPIGTDTQYF. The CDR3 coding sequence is TGCAGCGTGGTTCACCCGATAGGAACAGATACGCAGTATTTT.

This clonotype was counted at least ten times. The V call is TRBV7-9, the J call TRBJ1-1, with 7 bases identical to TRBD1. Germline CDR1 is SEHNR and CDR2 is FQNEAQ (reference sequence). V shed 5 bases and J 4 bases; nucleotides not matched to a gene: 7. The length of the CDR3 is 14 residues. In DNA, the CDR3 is TGTGCCAGCAGCCCAAAGCAGGGGGGCACTGAAGCTTTCTTT. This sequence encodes CASSPKQGGTEAFF.

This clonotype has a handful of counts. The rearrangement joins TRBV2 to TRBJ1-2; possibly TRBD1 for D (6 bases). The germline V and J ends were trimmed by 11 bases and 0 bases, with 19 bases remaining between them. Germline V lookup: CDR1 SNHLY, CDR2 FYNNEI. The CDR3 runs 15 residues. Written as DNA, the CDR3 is TGTGCCTCCGCGCGGTTGACAGGAGCTAACTATGGCTACACCTTC. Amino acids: CASARLTGANYGYTF.

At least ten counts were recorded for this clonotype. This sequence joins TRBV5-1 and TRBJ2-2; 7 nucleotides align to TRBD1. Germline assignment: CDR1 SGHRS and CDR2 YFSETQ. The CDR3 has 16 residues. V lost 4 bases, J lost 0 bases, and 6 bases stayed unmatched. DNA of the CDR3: TGCGCCAGCAGCGGGGTAACAGGGGCGAACACCGGGGAGCTGTTTTTT. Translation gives CASSGVTGANTGELFF.

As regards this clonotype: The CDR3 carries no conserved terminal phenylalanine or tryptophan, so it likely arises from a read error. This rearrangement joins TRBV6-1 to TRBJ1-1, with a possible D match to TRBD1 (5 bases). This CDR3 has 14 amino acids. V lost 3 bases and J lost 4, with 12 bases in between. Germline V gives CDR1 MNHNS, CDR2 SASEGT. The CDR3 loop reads CASSEGRRSTEAFS. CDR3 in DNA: TGTGCCAGCAGTGAGGGGCGCAGGTCCACTGAAGCTTTCTCT.

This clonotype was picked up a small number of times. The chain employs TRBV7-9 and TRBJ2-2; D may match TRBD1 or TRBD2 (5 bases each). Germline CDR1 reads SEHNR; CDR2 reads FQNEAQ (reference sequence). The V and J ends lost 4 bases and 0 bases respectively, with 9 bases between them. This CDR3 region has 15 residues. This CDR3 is CASSSGPTNTGELFF. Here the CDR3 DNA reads TGTGCCAGCAGCTCGGGACCGACGAACACCGGGGAGCTGTTTTTT.

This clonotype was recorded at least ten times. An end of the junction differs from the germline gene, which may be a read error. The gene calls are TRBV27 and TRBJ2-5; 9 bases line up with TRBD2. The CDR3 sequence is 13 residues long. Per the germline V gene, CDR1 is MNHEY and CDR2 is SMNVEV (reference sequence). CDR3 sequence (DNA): TGTGCCAGCAGTCATTTCAGCGGGGGGCTTTACCACTTC. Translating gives CASSHFSGGLYHF.

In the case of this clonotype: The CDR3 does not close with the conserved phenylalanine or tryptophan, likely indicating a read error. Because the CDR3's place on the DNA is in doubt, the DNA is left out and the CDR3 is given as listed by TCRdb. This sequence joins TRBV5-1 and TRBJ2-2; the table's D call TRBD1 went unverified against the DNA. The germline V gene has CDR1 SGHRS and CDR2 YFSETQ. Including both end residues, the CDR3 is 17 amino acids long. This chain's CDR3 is CASSPKMRTQNTGELFS.

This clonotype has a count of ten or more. CDR3 DNA sequence: TGCGCCAGCAGCCTCCTTGGGACAGAAGAAAAACTGTTTTTT. Its translation: CASSLLGTEEKLFF. J is TRBJ1-4 and V is TRBV4-1, with 7 bases matching TRBD1. CDR1 is MGHRA, CDR2 YSYEKL, per germline. The CDR3 totals 14 residues. The V and J ends lost 4 bases and 8 bases, in that order; junction bases with no gene match: 7.

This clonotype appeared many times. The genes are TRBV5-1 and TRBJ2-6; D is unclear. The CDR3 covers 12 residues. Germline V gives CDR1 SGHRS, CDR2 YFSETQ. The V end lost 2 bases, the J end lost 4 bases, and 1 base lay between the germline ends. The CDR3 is CASSLGANVLTF. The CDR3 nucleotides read TGCGCCAGCAGCTTAGGGGCCAACGTCCTGACTTTC. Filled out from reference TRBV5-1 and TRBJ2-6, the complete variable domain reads KAGVTQTPRYLIKTRGQQVTLSCSPISGHRSVSWYQQTPGQGLQFLFEYFSETQRNKGNFPGRFSGRQFSNSRSEMNVSTLELGDSALYLCASSLGANVLTFGAGSRLTVL.

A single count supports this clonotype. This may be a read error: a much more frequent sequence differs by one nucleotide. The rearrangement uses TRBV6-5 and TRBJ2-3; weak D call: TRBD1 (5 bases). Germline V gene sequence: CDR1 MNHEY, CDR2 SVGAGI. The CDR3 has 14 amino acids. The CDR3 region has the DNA TGTGCCAGCAGAGGGGCGGCTTACACAGATGCGCAGTATTTT. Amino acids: CASRGAAYTDAQYF.

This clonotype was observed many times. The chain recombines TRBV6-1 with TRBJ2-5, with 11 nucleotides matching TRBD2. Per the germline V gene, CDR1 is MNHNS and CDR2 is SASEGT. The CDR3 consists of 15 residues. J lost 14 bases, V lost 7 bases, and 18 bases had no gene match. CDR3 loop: CASIVMTSGARIPYF. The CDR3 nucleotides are TGTGCCAGCATCGTTATGACTAGCGGGGCTCGAATCCCCTACTTC.

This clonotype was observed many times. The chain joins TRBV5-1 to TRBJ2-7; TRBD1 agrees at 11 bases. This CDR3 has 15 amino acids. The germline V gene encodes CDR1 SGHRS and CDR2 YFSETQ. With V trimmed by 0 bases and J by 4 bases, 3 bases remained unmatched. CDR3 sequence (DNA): TGCGCCAGCAGCTTGGAGGACAGGGGGCCGTACGAGCAGTACTTC. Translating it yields CASSLEDRGPYEQYF.

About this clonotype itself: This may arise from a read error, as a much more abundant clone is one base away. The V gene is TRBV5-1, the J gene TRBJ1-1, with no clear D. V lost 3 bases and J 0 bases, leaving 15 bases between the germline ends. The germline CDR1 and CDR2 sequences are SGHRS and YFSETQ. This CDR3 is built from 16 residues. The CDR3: CASSSRAGGVNTEAFF. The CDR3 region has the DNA TGCGCCAGCAGCTCGAGAGCGGGTGGCGTGAACACTGAAGCTTTCTTT.

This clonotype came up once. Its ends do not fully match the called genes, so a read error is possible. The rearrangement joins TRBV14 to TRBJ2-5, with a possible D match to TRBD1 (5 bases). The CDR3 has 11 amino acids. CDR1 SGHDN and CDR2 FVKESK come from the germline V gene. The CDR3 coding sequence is TGTGGCAGCAGCCAGGGTGAGACCCAGTACTTC. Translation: CGSSQGETQYF.